This TCR beta chain was recovered during a study of identifying expanded T cells in peripheral blood. Study results and limitations: Differentially abundant clones: about 1.1 between replicates, about 15 at roughly 13 days, less than 25 at four. Clone count variance between roughly 2-week samples rose with total template count.

To note about this clone: No antigen is known for it.

Collection occurred without any documented infections or immune events in donors. Clones were read by immunoSEQ multiplex PCR, and TCRdb kept only the in-frame ones, dropping some. The sample carries about 80,000 clones, 84% recorded once. The sequenced material came from blood. The receptor was isolated from a person aged 18 to 70 in good health.

CDR3 sequence (DNA): TGTGCCAGCAGCGTAGATGGGCGCGACGAGCAGTACTTC. Translating gives CASSVDGRDEQYF. The chain couples TRBV9 to TRBJ2-7; D remains ambiguous. This CDR3 is built from 13 residues. V lost 0 bases and J 5 bases, leaving 9 bases between the germline ends. Germline-derived CDR1 and CDR2 are SGDLS and YYNGEE.